This T cell receptor beta chain was recovered during a study of T cell changes during pregnancy in multiple sclerosis. Produced via immunoSEQ multiplex PCR; TCRdb's table is partial and in-frame only. The sample contains 9,500 to 15,000 clones, 85% to 90% of which appear only once. CDR3 length equals 13 residues. V dropped 1 base and J dropped 4; count of bases not matched to a gene: 1. Germline V CDR1 and CDR2: SGHTS, YDEGEE. This receptor was obtained from a female donor in good health, enrolled as a control in a pregnancy study. Sequences were derived from CD8+ T cells from peripheral blood mononuclear cells, sampled in the second trimester of pregnancy. J is TRBJ2-7 and V is TRBV5-8, with TRBD1 matching 8 bases. The CDR3 DNA sequence: TGTGCCAGCAGCTTGCAGGGGGCATACGAGCAGTACTTC. Translated, it gives CASSLQGAYEQYF.